This T cell receptor beta chain was retrieved from a study of CD8 T cells in Susac syndrome. Findings of the study overall: The study's TCR sequencing and HLA analysis covered a relatively small number of individuals, and the study acknowledged this.

CDR3 length equals 13 residues. V shed 5 bases and J 8 bases; nucleotides not matched to a gene: 4. The CD8+ and CD4+ T cells were negatively isolated, with the TEMRA cells enriched by FACS. Of note for this clonotype: The antigen remains unidentified.

Reverse transcription of roughly 0.5 to 1 ug RNA was performed with random hexamers. Amplification of the TCR beta CDR3 was carried out by immunoSEQ multiplex PCR, which spanned a total of 54 Vbeta and 13 Jbeta segments. Using its own MiXCR run on the immunoSEQ multiplex PCR reads, TCRdb lists one record per CDR3 protein. The data hold about 210,000 distinct CDR3 sequences, with roughly 96% observed a single time. This chain links TRBV12-3 or TRBV12-4 with TRBJ1-4, with 8 nucleotides matching TRBD1. The specimen was CD4+ T cells from PBMCs. This TCR was sampled from a human donor with multiple sclerosis. In DNA, the CDR3 is TGTGCCAGCAGTATAAGACAGGGGGAAAAACTGTTTTTT. Its protein product is CASSIRQGEKLFF.